The T cell receptor beta chain under discussion was sequenced for a study of shared clonotypes between healthy human individuals. Study outcomes and limitations: In a few donors, roughly 5.2% of naive CD4 clonotypes appeared in common.

The repertoire was sequenced with immunoSEQ multiplex PCR; TCRdb's copy has only in-frame clones and lacks some. There are some 320,000 clones in the sample; around 87% occur only once, and around 16% lies in the top ten. In its sample, this clone was seen a few times. Its cognate antigen is unknown. From germline, CDR1 is SGDLS and CDR2 YYNGEE. Trimming cost V 4 bases and J 4 bases; bases outside gene matches: 10. This CDR3 has 15 amino acids. The sequence derives from a man aged 18 to 29 in good health. The sequencing input was memory CD8+ T cells sorted from blood. Subset of the sample: CD45RO+ cells pooled with CCR7-negative TemRA cells. V usage is TRBV9 and J usage is TRBJ2-7, with 8 bases identical to TRBD1. CDR3 sequence (DNA): TGTGCCAGCAGCAACCTGACAGGGGTAATTTACGAGCAGTACTTC. Its translation is CASSNLTGVIYEQYF.